This T cell receptor (beta chain) emerged from a study of blood T cell repertoires in COVID-19. Across the whole study: Acute and convalescent COVID-19 samples came from the United States, Italy and Spain. Sample material is recorded as cDNA or gDNA derived from T cells, B-cell-depleted T cells, or PBMCs.

The cohort comprised adults aged about 18 to 100 years residing in 24 US areas. Per the original data handling: Reference gene primers were amplified, and this amplification served to estimate nucleated cell counts. Sequenced by immunoSEQ multiplex PCR; TCRdb stores in-frame clones only, minus some. The V and J calls and clone size were taken over from that table, and D and trimming were inferred from the DNA. Among around 310,000 clones listed, approximately 90% were seen once. CDR1 SGHVS and CDR2 FNYEAQ come from the germline V gene. Trimming cost V 0 bases and J 3 bases, with 5 bases left between them. The CDR3 covers 13 residues.

V gene TRBV7-6 combines with J gene TRBJ1-1; D ambiguous. The specimen sequenced was PBMCs or T cells enriched from blood (not recorded which). The sequence was collected from a woman aged 40-49 years who had recovered from COVID-19. The DNA of the CDR3 is TGTGCCAGCAGCTTAGCGGACTACACTGAAGCTTTCTTT. This translates into CASSLADYTEAFF.